These 31 T cell receptor beta chains share one sample of origin, sequenced in a study of cytomegalovirus exposure and HLA in healthy donors. Primers for the PCR totalled 60 Vbeta and 13 Jbeta. Profiled with immunoSEQ multiplex PCR; TCRdb holds only in-frame clones, not every one. The profile shows roughly 75,000 clones, 75% to 85% of them singletons. Sequenced input: PBMCs. Every receptor here comes from a man in his 70s in good health and CMV-seropositive.

This chain uses TRBV7-2 with TRBJ2-3; 8 bases are shared with TRBD2. V dropped 4 bases and J dropped 0; count of bases not matched to a gene: 12. Germline CDR1 reads SGHTA; CDR2 reads FQGNSA. This CDR3 region has 18 residues. CDR3 amino acids: CASSSPRRLAQSTDTQYF. The CDR3 DNA is TGTGCCAGCAGCTCCCCACGGAGACTAGCGCAGAGCACAGATACGCAGTATTTT.

The chain is built from TRBV7-2 and TRBJ2-1; TRBD2 is a possible D gene (6 bases). V lost 1 base and J lost 3, with 10 bases in between. Germline CDR1 reads SGHTA; CDR2 reads FQGNSA. The CDR3 runs to 15 residues. The CDR3 loop reads CASSLGLGGYNEQFF. CDR3 sequence (DNA): TGTGCCAGCAGCTTAGGGCTCGGGGGCTACAATGAGCAGTTCTTC.

The chain combines TRBV28 with TRBJ1-2; D is perhaps TRBD1 (6 bases). V was shortened by 6 bases and J by 8 bases, with 22 bases between the two germline ends. The V gene's germline CDR1 is MDHEN and CDR2 SYDVKM. CDR3 length: 15 residues. CDR3 sequence (DNA): TGTGCCAGCAGCTTTAACACCTGGACAGCTCTAGGCTACACCTTC. This codes for CASSFNTWTALGYTF.

The CDR3: CASSLTLAGAGETQYF. The CDR3 region has the DNA TGTGCCAGCAGCTTAACCCTAGCGGGGGCGGGGGAGACCCAGTACTTC. The V gene is TRBV11-2, the J gene TRBJ2-5, with 10 bases that match TRBD2. This CDR3 has 16 residues. V lost 2 bases to trimming and J lost 5 bases; unmatched junction nucleotides: 8. Germline loops: CDR1 SGHAT, CDR2 FQNNGV.

The rearrangement joins TRBV9 to TRBJ2-2, with D maybe TRBD1 (6 bases). Germline CDR1 reads SGDLS; CDR2 reads YYNGEE. The CDR3 loop spans 14 amino acids. Trimming removed 7 bases from V and 0 bases from J, with 10 bases in between. The CDR3 coding sequence is TGTGCCAGCGGGACAAGGCCGAACACCGGGGAGCTGTTTTTT. Amino acid sequence: CASGTRPNTGELFF.

The V and J genes are TRBV4-3 and TRBJ2-7; 10 positions agree with TRBD2. V was clipped by 6 bases and J by 4 bases; unmatched bases: 9. This CDR3 comprises 15 residues. Germline V CDR1 and CDR2: LGHNA, YSLEER. CDR3 bases: TGCGCCAGCAGTAACCTGCTAGCGGGGGTTTACGAGCAGTACTTC. Its translation is CASSNLLAGVYEQYF.

In its sample, this clone was seen once. The rearrangement uses TRBV19 and TRBJ2-2, with 11 nucleotides matching TRBD2. The V segment lost 7 bases and the J segment 2 bases; nucleotides outside the gene matches: 3. The length of the CDR3 is 15 residues. CDR1 is LNHDA and CDR2 is SQIVND in the germline V gene (reference sequence). Here the CDR3 reads CASIGTSGNTGELFF. DNA for the CDR3: TGTGCCAGTATCGGGACTAGCGGAAACACCGGGGAGCTGTTTTTT.

This clone has a single count. V usage is TRBV19 and J usage is TRBJ1-2; D ambiguous. Looked up from germline, CDR1 is LNHDA and CDR2 is SQIVND (reference sequence). The CDR3 is 13 amino acids. V was trimmed by 6 bases and J by 0 bases, leaving 8 bases between them. The CDR3 DNA follows: TGTGCCAGTAGCAGACTCACTAACTATGGCTACACCTTC. Translated, it gives CASSRLTNYGYTF.

The CDR3 nucleotides read TGCGCCAGCAGGGCTTTTCAGGGTCCCGGGGAGCTGTTTTTT. The encoded protein is CASRAFQGPGELFF. The chain uses TRBV10-2 and TRBJ2-2; TRBD1 is a possible D gene (5 bases). Germline CDR1 WSHSY, CDR2 SAAADI. Trimming removed 6 bases from V and 6 bases from J, with 14 bases in between. The CDR3 totals 14 residues.

The chain has TRBV29-1 and TRBJ2-2; D call uncertain. CDR1 is SQVTM and CDR2 is ANQGSEA in the germline V gene. With 1 base removed from V and 0 bases from J, the gap between germline ends came to 6 bases. This CDR3 has 14 residues. The CDR3 DNA is TGCAGCGTTGAAGGAGGTGCGAACACCGGGGAGCTGTTTTTT. This sequence encodes CSVEGGANTGELFF.

CDR3 amino acids: CASSSLDNEQFF. The CDR3 DNA sequence: TGTGCCAGCAGCTCCCTTGACAATGAGCAGTTCTTC. The chain is built from TRBV7-3 and TRBJ2-1; unclear D gene. CDR3 size: 12 residues. Germline lookup yields CDR1 SGHTA and CDR2 FQGTGA. V was trimmed by 4 bases and J by 5 bases, leaving 6 bases between them.

The table lists this clone with a few counts. J is TRBJ1-3 and V is TRBV7-9, with TRBD1 matching 8 bases. The germline gives CDR1 SEHNR, CDR2 FQNEAQ (reference sequence). After removal of 5 bases from V and 2 bases from J, the junction contained 5 bases not matched to a gene. This CDR3 region has 15 residues. This CDR3 is CASSRRGQAGNTIYF. The DNA for the CDR3 is TGTGCCAGCAGCCGGCGGGGACAGGCTGGAAACACCATATATTTT.

The chain links TRBV7-6 to TRBJ2-7; weak D call: TRBD2 (6 bases). V lost 1 base and J lost 0, with 16 bases in between. Germline V gives CDR1 SGHVS, CDR2 FNYEAQ. There are 17 residues in the CDR3. CDR3 DNA: TGTGCCAGCAGCTTAGAGTCGGGACTGATTTTCTCCTACGAGCAGTACTTC. It is translated as CASSLESGLIFSYEQYF.

This clone appeared a single time. V gene TRBV6-6 combines with J gene TRBJ1-4; a weak D match, TRBD1 (5 bases). The CDR3 has 16 amino acids. Germline V gene data show CDR1 as MNHNY and CDR2 as SVGAGI (reference sequence). V was clipped by 0 bases and J by 1 base, with 9 bases between them. CDR3 coding DNA: TGTGCCAGCAGTTACTCGATGGGGGGAACTAATGAAAAACTGTTTTTT. It codes for CASSYSMGGTNEKLFF.

The chain uses TRBV18 and TRBJ1-5; no clear D. V lost 0 bases and J 2 bases, leaving 11 bases between the germline ends. Germline assignment: CDR1 KGHSH and CDR2 LQKENI. The CDR3 is 16 residues long. The CDR3 loop reads CASSPPSGVRNQPQHF. The DNA of the CDR3 is TGTGCCAGCTCACCACCTTCGGGAGTACGCAATCAGCCCCAGCATTTT.

The J gene is TRBJ2-7, the V gene TRBV30, with 10 bases fitting TRBD2. The CDR3 covers 13 residues. The germline CDR1 and CDR2 sequences are GTSNPN and SVGIG (reference sequence). Trimming removed 5 bases from V and 7 bases from J; junction bases left unmatched: 8. The CDR3 sequence is CAWARTSGLEQYF. For the CDR3, the DNA is TGTGCCTGGGCCAGGACTAGCGGTCTTGAGCAGTACTTC.

The V call is TRBV5-1, the J call TRBJ2-2; 9 positions agree with TRBD2. Germline V gives CDR1 SGHRS, CDR2 YFSETQ. The CDR3 sequence is 15 residues long. The V and J ends lost 0 bases and 6 bases, in that order; junction bases with no gene match: 3. CDR3 nucleotide sequence: TGCGCCAGCAGCTTGGCCGCGGGAGGGGCCGGGGAGCTGTTTTTT. It encodes CASSLAAGGAGELFF.

V gene TRBV10-1 combines with J gene TRBJ2-5; 7 nucleotides match TRBD1. The CDR3 has 16 residues. Germline loops: CDR1 WNHNN, CDR2 SYGVQD (reference sequence). V trimming: 0 bases; J trimming: 1 base; junction bases outside the gene matches: 5. This chain's CDR3 is CASSESQGKGQETQYF. DNA of the CDR3: TGCGCCAGCAGTGAGTCACAGGGGAAGGGCCAAGAGACCCAGTACTTC.

The J gene is TRBJ2-5, the V gene TRBV5-1, with TRBD2 matching over 8 bases. Trimming removed 4 bases from V and 11 bases from J; junction bases left unmatched: 10. Germline values: CDR1 SGHRS, CDR2 YFSETQ. CDR3 length: 13 residues. CDR3 sequence: CASSLEAGALQYF. CDR3 DNA sequence: TGCGCCAGCAGCCTCGAAGCGGGGGCCCTTCAGTACTTC.

This clone was seen more than once but under ten times. V usage is TRBV18 and J usage is TRBJ2-5; TRBD2 aligns across 7 bases. The junction had 8 bases not matched to a gene; V was cut back by 3 bases and J by 1 base. This CDR3 is 16 amino acids long. Germline values: CDR1 KGHSH, CDR2 LQKENI. CDR3 sequence reads: CASSPQSGTLQETQYF. CDR3 nucleotides: TGTGCCAGCTCACCTCAGAGCGGGACCCTCCAAGAGACCCAGTACTTC.

The V and J genes are TRBV19 and TRBJ1-2; 7 bases are a match to TRBD1. The germline V gene encodes CDR1 LNHDA and CDR2 SQIVND (reference sequence). With 7 bases clipped from V and 7 bases from J, the junction kept 6 bases outside the gene matches. This CDR3 comprises 12 residues. The CDR3 coding sequence is TGTGCCAGTACCGACAGGGTTAGTGGCTACACCTTC. It encodes CASTDRVSGYTF.

This clone appeared a single time. V is TRBV7-3 and J is TRBJ1-1; TRBD1 matches 9 bases. CDR3 length equals 15 residues. Looked up from germline, CDR1 is SGHTA and CDR2 is FQGTGA. With V trimmed by 5 bases and J by 5 bases, 9 bases remained unmatched. The CDR3 reads CASSLGTGQGTEAFF. The CDR3 coding sequence is TGTGCCAGCAGCCTTGGGACGGGACAGGGAACTGAAGCTTTCTTT.

The V and J genes are TRBV6-1 and TRBJ2-5; D is perhaps TRBD2 (5 bases). The germline CDR1 and CDR2 sequences are MNHNS and SASEGT. The V end lost 2 bases, the J end lost 2 bases, and 15 bases lay between the germline ends. This CDR3 is 16 amino acids long. The CDR3 bases are TGTGCCAGCAGTGAAACCGGACTCACCGCTCAAGAGACCCAGTACTTC. Amino acid sequence: CASSETGLTAQETQYF.

This clone was recorded once. This chain uses TRBV5-4 with TRBJ2-1; D is possibly TRBD2 (6 bases). The germline gives CDR1 SGHNT, CDR2 YYREEE (reference sequence). The CDR3 has 13 amino acids. Deletions cut 9 bases from V and 10 bases from J, with 20 bases between. The CDR3 loop is CATQQSEGLEQFF. Written as DNA, the CDR3 is TGTGCCACCCAGCAGTCGGAGGGGTTGGAGCAGTTCTTC.

The chain is built from TRBV5-4 and TRBJ2-1, with 7 bases identical to TRBD2. Germline V gene lookup returns CDR1 SGHNT and CDR2 YYREEE (reference sequence). The CDR3 sequence is 14 residues long. The J segment lost 6 bases and the V segment lost 2 bases, leaving 5 bases of the junction unmatched. CDR3 DNA sequence: TGTGCCAGCAGCTTTGGGGGAGGGATCAATGAGCAGTTCTTC. As protein: CASSFGGGINEQFF. Drawing the rest from reference TRBV5-4 and TRBJ2-1, the complete variable domain is ETGVTQSPTHLIKTRGQQVTLRCSSQSGHNTVSWYQQALGQGPQFIFQYYREEENGRGNFPPRFSGLQFPNYSSELNVNALELDDSALYLCASSFGGGINEQFFGPGTRLTVL.

The chain joins TRBV9 to TRBJ2-5; TRBD2 aligns across 7 bases. Germline V gene lookup returns CDR1 SGDLS and CDR2 YYNGEE. This CDR3 is built from 15 residues. The J segment lost 2 bases and the V segment lost 4 bases, leaving 8 bases of the junction unmatched. The CDR3 coding sequence is TGTGCCAGCAGCAAAGGACTAGTCTCGCAAGAGACCCAGTACTTC. It specifies CASSKGLVSQETQYF.

V and J are TRBV27 and TRBJ2-1; TRBD1 is a possible D gene (6 bases). V gave up 9 bases and J gave up 6 bases, with 15 bases separating them. Germline CDR1 MNHEY, CDR2 SMNVEV (reference sequence). The length of the CDR3 is 13 residues. Written as DNA, the CDR3 is TGTGCCAGTGTCGGGGCAGGGGCCAATGAGCAGTTCTTC. Translated, it gives CASVGAGANEQFF.

In this sample, this clone turned up a few times. V gene TRBV6-6 combines with J gene TRBJ2-5, with 10 bases matching TRBD1. The CDR3 covers 15 residues. After removal of 8 bases from V and 7 bases from J, the junction contained 13 bases not matched to a gene. The germline CDR1 and CDR2 sequences are MNHNY and SVGAGI (reference sequence). CDR3 DNA sequence: TGTGCCAGCCTACAGGGACAGGGGTTGAGTGGGACCCAGTACTTC. The encoded protein is CASLQGQGLSGTQYF.

The gene calls are TRBV10-3 and TRBJ1-1, with D tentatively TRBD1 (5 bases). The CDR3 spans 17 residues. With 3 bases removed from V and 4 bases from J, the gap between germline ends came to 21 bases. Germline CDR1 is ENHRY and CDR2 is SYGVKD. This chain's CDR3 is CAISDLGEGPGGTEAFF. The CDR3 coding sequence is TGTGCCATCAGTGACCTCGGGGAGGGCCCCGGGGGCACTGAAGCTTTCTTT.

The chain uses TRBV2 and TRBJ2-2; tentative D call: TRBD1 (6 bases). V was pared by 8 bases and J by 4 bases, with 14 bases between. This CDR3 has 14 amino acids. Germline CDR1 SNHLY, CDR2 FYNNEI. This CDR3 is CASGGQRLTGELFF. The CDR3 nucleotides read TGTGCCAGCGGGGGCCAGCGACTCACCGGGGAGCTGTTTTTT.

The chain recombines TRBV7-9 with TRBJ2-2; D is perhaps TRBD2 (5 bases). Germline CDR1 and CDR2: SEHNR and FQNEAQ (reference sequence). Trimming took off 0 bases at V and 3 bases at J, with 5 bases between the two ends. The length of the CDR3 is 14 residues. CDR3 DNA sequence: TGTGCCAGCAGCTTAGCCGGGGACACCGGGGAGCTGTTTTTT. As protein: CASSLAGDTGELFF.